This T cell receptor beta chain comes out of a study of PD-L1 blockade in urothelial cancer. Study details: When blood samples were assessed, the median T cell count was some 130,000.

This sample's time point: peripheral blood 6 weeks after treatment start. The CDR3 is 14 amino acids. Germline loops: CDR1 MNHEY, CDR2 SMNVEV (reference sequence). The V gene end was trimmed by 2 bases and the J gene end by 5 bases; junction bases not matched to a gene: 4. Sequencing was performed with immunoSEQ multiplex PCR; in TCRdb, only in-frame clones are kept and a portion is missing. The data show 95,000 to 130,000 clones, around 89% seen once. This specimen consisted of PBMCs, obtained around atezolizumab (anti-PD-L1) treatment. This clonotype originated in a man aged 55 to 70 with urothelial cancer. The chain uses TRBV27 and TRBJ2-5; 8 nucleotides match TRBD1. Here the CDR3 DNA reads TGTGCCAGCAGTTTAGGCAGGGGGCATGAGACCCAGTACTTC. This codes for CASSLGRGHETQYF.